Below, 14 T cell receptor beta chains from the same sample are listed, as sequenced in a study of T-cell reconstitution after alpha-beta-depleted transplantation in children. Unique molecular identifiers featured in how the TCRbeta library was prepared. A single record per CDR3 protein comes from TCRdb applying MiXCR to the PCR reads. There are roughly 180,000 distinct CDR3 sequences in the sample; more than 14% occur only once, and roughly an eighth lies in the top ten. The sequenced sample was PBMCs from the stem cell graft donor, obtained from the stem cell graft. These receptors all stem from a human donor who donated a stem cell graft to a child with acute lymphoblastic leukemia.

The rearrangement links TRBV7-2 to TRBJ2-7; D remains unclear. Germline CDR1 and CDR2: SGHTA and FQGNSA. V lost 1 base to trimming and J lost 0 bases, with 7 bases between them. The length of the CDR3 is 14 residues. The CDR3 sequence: CASSLVGGSYEQYF. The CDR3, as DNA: TGTGCCAGCAGCTTAGTCGGTGGCTCCTACGAGCAGTACTTC.

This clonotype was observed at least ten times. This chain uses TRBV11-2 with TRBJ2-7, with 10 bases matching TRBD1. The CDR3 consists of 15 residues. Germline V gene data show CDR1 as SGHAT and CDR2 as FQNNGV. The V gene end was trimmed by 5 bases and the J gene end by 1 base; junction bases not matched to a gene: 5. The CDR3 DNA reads TGTGCCAGCAGCCATCCGGGACAGGGGTCCTACGAGCAGTACTTC. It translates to CASSHPGQGSYEQYF.

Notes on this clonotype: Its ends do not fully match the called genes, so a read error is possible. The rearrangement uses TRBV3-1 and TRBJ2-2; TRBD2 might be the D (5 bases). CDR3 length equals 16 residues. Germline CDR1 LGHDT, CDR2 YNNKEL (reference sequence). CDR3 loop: CASSQVARVATGELFF. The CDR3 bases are TGTGCCAGCAGCCAAGTAGCGCGAGTAGCCACCGGGGAGCTGTTTTTC.

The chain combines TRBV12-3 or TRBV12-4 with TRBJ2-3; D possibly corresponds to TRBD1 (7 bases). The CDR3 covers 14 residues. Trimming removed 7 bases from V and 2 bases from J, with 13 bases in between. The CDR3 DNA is TGTGCCAGCACCATCAGGGGGGTCACAGATACGCAGTATTTT. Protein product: CASTIRGVTDTQYF.

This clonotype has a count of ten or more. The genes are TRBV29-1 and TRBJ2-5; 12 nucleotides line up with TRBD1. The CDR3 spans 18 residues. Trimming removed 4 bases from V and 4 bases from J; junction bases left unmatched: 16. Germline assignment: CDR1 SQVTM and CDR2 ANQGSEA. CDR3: CSVGLLKGTGGPRETQYF. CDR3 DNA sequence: TGCAGCGTTGGCCTTTTGAAGGGGACAGGGGGCCCTAGAGAGACCCAGTACTTC.

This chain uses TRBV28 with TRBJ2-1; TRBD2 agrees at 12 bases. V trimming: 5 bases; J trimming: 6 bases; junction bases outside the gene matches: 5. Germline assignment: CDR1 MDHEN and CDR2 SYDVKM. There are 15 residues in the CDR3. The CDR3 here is CASSPSGRDSNEQFF. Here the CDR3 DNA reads TGTGCCAGCAGTCCTAGCGGGAGGGACTCCAATGAGCAGTTCTTC.

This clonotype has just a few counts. The CDR3 DNA reads TGTGCCAGCAGGAAACTAGCGGGAGCTTACGAGCAGTACTTC. Amino acids: CASRKLAGAYEQYF. The chain carries TRBV11-2 and TRBJ2-7, with 11 nucleotides matching TRBD2. Germline-derived CDR1 and CDR2 are SGHAT and FQNNGV. CDR3 length equals 14 residues. V was pared by 6 bases and J by 4 bases, with 5 bases of the junction left unmatched.

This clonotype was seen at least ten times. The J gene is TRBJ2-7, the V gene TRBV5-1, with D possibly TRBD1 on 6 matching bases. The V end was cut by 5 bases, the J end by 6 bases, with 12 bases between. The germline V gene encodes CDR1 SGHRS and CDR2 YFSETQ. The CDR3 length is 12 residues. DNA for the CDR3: TGCGCCAGCAGACTCACAGGGATCGAGCAGTACTTC. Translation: CASRLTGIEQYF.

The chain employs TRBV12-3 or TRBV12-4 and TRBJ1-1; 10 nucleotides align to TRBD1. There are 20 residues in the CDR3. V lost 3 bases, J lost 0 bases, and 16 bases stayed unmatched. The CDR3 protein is CASSFGVVGQGGPMNTEAFF. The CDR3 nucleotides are TGTGCCAGCAGTTTTGGGGTAGTTGGACAGGGGGGACCGATGAACACTGAAGCTTTCTTT.

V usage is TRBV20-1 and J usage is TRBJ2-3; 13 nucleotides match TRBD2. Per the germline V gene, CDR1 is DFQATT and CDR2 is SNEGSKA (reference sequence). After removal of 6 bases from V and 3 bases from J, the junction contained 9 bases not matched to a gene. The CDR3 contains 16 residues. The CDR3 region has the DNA TGCAGTGCCGCCGGGACTAGCGGGATTTGGACAGATACGCAGTATTTT. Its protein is CSAAGTSGIWTDTQYF.

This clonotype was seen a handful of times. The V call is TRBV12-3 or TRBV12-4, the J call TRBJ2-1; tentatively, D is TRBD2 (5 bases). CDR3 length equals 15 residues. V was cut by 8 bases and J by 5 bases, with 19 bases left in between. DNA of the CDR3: TGTGCCAGCCTTTTATCGGGTGGAGGCCACAATGAGCAGTTCTTC. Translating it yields CASLLSGGGHNEQFF.

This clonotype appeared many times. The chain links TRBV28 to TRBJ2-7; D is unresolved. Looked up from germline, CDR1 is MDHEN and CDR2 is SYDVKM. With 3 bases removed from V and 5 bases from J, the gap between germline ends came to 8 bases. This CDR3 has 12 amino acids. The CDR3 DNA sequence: TGTGCCAGCAGTTTGGAATCCGACGAGCAGTACTTC. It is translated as CASSLESDEQYF. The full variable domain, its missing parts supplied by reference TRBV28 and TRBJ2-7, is DVKVTQSSRYLVKRTGEKVFLECVQDMDHENMFWYRQDPGLGLRLIYFSYDVKMKEKGDIPEGYSVSREKKERFSLILESASTNQTSMYLCASSLESDEQYFGPGTRLTVT.

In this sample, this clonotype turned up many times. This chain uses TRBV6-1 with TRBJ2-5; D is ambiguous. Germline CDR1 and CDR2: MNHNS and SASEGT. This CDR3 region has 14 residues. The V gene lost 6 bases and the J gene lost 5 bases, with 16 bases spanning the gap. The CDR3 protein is CASSRDAVGETQYF. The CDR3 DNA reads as TGTGCCAGCAGCCGAGACGCGGTTGGGGAGACCCAGTACTTC.

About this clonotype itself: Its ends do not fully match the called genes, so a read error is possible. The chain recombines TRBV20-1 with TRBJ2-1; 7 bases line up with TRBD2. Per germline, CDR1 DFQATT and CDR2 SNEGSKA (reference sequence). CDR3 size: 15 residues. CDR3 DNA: TGCAGTGCTCGAGAGAAGGCGGGAGAGGCCAATGAGCAGTTCTTC. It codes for CSAREKAGEANEQFF.